The 23 T cell receptor beta chains in this list originate from one sample, sequenced in a study of blood T cell repertoires in COVID-19. The table came from immunoSEQ multiplex PCR; TCRdb's copy has only in-frame clones and leaves some out. The sample lists around 60,000 clones, 70% to 90% occurring once. Sequencing was carried out using peripheral blood. Receptor source: a woman of 80 years or more with acute or convalescent COVID-19.

The chain couples TRBV6-4 to TRBJ1-4; 7 bases agree with TRBD1. The V gene's germline CDR1 is MRHNA and CDR2 SNTAGT. The CDR3 loop spans 15 amino acids. The V segment lost 6 bases and the J segment 0 bases; nucleotides outside the gene matches: 4. The CDR3 reads CASRGTAATNEKLFF. In DNA, the CDR3 is TGTGCCAGCAGAGGGACAGCTGCAACTAATGAAAAACTGTTTTTT.

This clone has a single count. J is TRBJ2-1 and V is TRBV7-6; D may be TRBD1 (6 bases). This CDR3 is 14 amino acids long. Germline V lookup: CDR1 SGHVS, CDR2 FNYEAQ. Trimming took 5 bases from V and 6 from J, leaving 14 bases between them. Written as DNA, the CDR3 is TGTGCCAGCAGCGCCCGACAGGCGCGCAATGAGCAGTTCTTC. Its protein is CASSARQARNEQFF. Together with reference TRBV7-6 and TRBJ2-1, the CDR3 gives the full variable domain: GAGVSQSPRYKVTKRGQDVALRCDPISGHVSLYWYRQALGQGPEFLTYFNYEAQQDKSGLPNDRFSAERPEGSISTLTIQRTEQRDSAMYRCASSARQARNEQFFGPGTRLTVL.

V is TRBV19 and J is TRBJ1-6; D might be TRBD1 (6 bases). V was clipped by 9 bases and J by 5 bases, with 14 bases between them. The germline CDR1 and CDR2 sequences are LNHDA and SQIVND (reference sequence). The length of the CDR3 is 14 residues. The CDR3 protein is CASHRRTDNSPLHF. The CDR3 DNA reads as TGTGCCAGCCATAGGCGGACAGATAATTCACCCCTCCACTTT.

The chain carries TRBV7-9 and TRBJ1-6; D is uncertain. Germline CDR1 SEHNR, CDR2 FQNEAQ (reference sequence). Trimming took off 8 bases at V and 0 bases at J, with 5 bases between the two ends. The CDR3 runs to 13 residues. CDR3 sequence reads: CASSGSYNSPLHF. CDR3 nucleotide sequence: TGTGCCAGCTCCGGCTCCTATAATTCACCCCTCCACTTT.

The rearrangement joins TRBV28 to TRBJ1-2; D is undetermined. The V and J ends lost 6 bases and 5 bases respectively, with 10 bases between them. This CDR3 is 12 amino acids long. Germline V CDR1 and CDR2: MDHEN, SYDVKM. The DNA for the CDR3 is TGTGCCAGCAGATTGACTGAGTATGGCTACACCTTC. Its protein product is CASRLTEYGYTF.

V usage is TRBV5-1 and J usage is TRBJ2-5; 7 bases line up with TRBD2. CDR1 and CDR2 from the germline V gene are SGHRS and YFSETQ. The CDR3 covers 16 residues. Trimming cost V 4 bases and J 1 base; bases outside gene matches: 10. CDR3 DNA: TGCGCCAGCAGCCCGGGGACCGGGGGGTTCCAAGAGACCCAGTACTTC. Protein product: CASSPGTGGFQETQYF.

The V call is TRBV6-5, the J call TRBJ1-6; D is unclear. The germline CDR1 and CDR2 sequences are MNHEY and SVGAGI. Trimming removed 7 bases from V and 7 bases from J, with 14 bases in between. CDR3 length equals 14 residues. The CDR3 region has the DNA TGTGCCAGCACTCGTACGACCAGGAATTCACCCCTCCACTTT. Translating gives CASTRTTRNSPLHF.

The J gene is TRBJ2-7, the V gene TRBV27; D possibly corresponds to TRBD2 (6 bases). Trimming removed 5 bases at V and 2 bases at J, with 25 bases between. Germline V gives CDR1 MNHEY, CDR2 SMNVEV (reference sequence). CDR3 length: 18 amino acids. The CDR3 sequence: CASSLKTPLATDPYEQYF. Here the CDR3 DNA reads TGTGCCAGCAGTCTCAAAACACCCCTAGCGACCGACCCCTACGAGCAGTACTTC.

This chain connects TRBV19 to TRBJ1-1, with D possibly being TRBD1 (5 bases). The CDR3 length is 13 residues. Trimming pared 8 bases from V and 0 bases from J, leaving 10 bases between. Germline V gene data show CDR1 as LNHDA and CDR2 as SQIVND (reference sequence). The CDR3 bases are TGTGCCAGTGACCAGGGTTTGAACACTGAAGCTTTCTTT. Translating it yields CASDQGLNTEAFF.

The chain has TRBV29-1 and TRBJ2-5; D remains ambiguous. With 7 bases removed from V and 5 bases from J, the gap between germline ends came to 17 bases. CDR1 SQVTM and CDR2 ANQGSEA come from the germline V gene. CDR3 length: 13 amino acids. CDR3: CSAVPRVRETQYF. CDR3 in DNA: TGCAGCGCCGTGCCCCGGGTACGGGAGACCCAGTACTTC.

The V and J genes are TRBV12-5 and TRBJ1-5; D might be TRBD1 (5 bases). The germline V gene has CDR1 LGHNT and CDR2 FRNRAP. Between the trimmed V and J ends, which lost 7 bases and 0 bases, there was a span of 10 bases. The CDR3 spans 14 residues. The CDR3 DNA reads as TGTGCTAGTGCCGTACAGGATAGCAATCAGCCCCAGCATTTT. Protein: CASAVQDSNQPQHF.

This chain uses TRBV7-2 with TRBJ2-3, with TRBD1 matching over 12 bases. With V trimmed by 5 bases and J by 6 bases, 9 bases remained unmatched. Per the germline V gene, CDR1 is SGHTA and CDR2 is FQGNSA. The CDR3 has 16 residues. The CDR3 loop reads CASSQAGTGGHDTQYF. Written as DNA, the CDR3 is TGTGCCAGCAGCCAAGCCGGGACAGGGGGCCACGATACGCAGTATTTT.

The chain links TRBV19 to TRBJ1-6, with D possibly TRBD1 on 6 matching bases. With 2 bases removed from V and 7 bases from J, the gap between germline ends came to 12 bases. Germline CDR1 LNHDA, CDR2 SQIVND (reference sequence). The CDR3 covers 15 residues. The CDR3, as DNA: TGTGCCAGTAGTATATTCAGGGGCCCGAATTCACCCCTCCACTTT. As protein: CASSIFRGPNSPLHF.

The rearrangement links TRBV7-8 to TRBJ1-1; D gene ambiguous. The CDR3 contains 15 residues. Germline V gives CDR1 SGHVS, CDR2 FQNEAQ. Trimming pared 1 base from V and 0 bases from J, leaving 9 bases between. CDR3 nucleotides: TGTGCCAGCAGCTTAGTGGTCACTTTGAACACTGAAGCTTTCTTT. This codes for CASSLVVTLNTEAFF. Filled out from reference TRBV7-8 and TRBJ1-1, the complete variable domain reads GAGVSQSPRYKVAKRGQDVALRCDPISGHVSLFWYQQALGQGPEFLTYFQNEAQLDKSGLPSDRFFAERPEGSVSTLKIQRTQQEDSAVYLCASSLVVTLNTEAFFGQGTRLTVV.

The chain carries TRBV4-2 and TRBJ2-3; tentatively, D is TRBD2 (6 bases). The CDR3 runs 17 residues. CDR1 is LGHNA, CDR2 YNFKEQ, per germline. V lost 1 base, J lost 2 bases, and 16 bases lay in between. The CDR3 reads CASSQGGKGLHTDTQYF. The CDR3 nucleotides read TGTGCCAGCAGCCAAGGGGGGAAGGGACTTCACACAGATACGCAGTATTTT.

The V gene is TRBV5-1, the J gene TRBJ2-7; 8 bases are a match to TRBD1. The length of the CDR3 is 16 residues. The V gene end was trimmed by 0 bases and the J gene end by 4 bases; junction bases not matched to a gene: 9. Germline-derived CDR1 and CDR2 are SGHRS and YFSETQ. The CDR3 coding sequence is TGCGCCAGCAGCTTGGGGACAGGGTCGGGGACTTACGAGCAGTACTTC. As protein: CASSLGTGSGTYEQYF.

In this sample, this clone turned up a few times. The rearrangement uses TRBV9 and TRBJ2-1; TRBD2 agrees at 8 bases. V trimming: 2 bases; J trimming: 0 bases; junction bases outside the gene matches: 4. CDR1 and CDR2 from the germline V gene are SGDLS and YYNGEE. The CDR3 runs 16 residues. CDR3: CASSVLSGSSYNEQFF. The CDR3, as DNA: TGTGCCAGCAGCGTTTTGAGCGGGAGCTCCTACAATGAGCAGTTCTTC.

J is TRBJ1-1 and V is TRBV10-3; a possible D gene is TRBD1 (5 bases). The CDR3 length is 14 residues. The V and J ends lost 4 bases and 3 bases respectively, with 12 bases between them. Germline CDR1 and CDR2: ENHRY and SYGVKD. The CDR3 spells CAISVWGGDTEAFF. Here the CDR3 DNA reads TGTGCCATCAGTGTATGGGGGGGGGACACTGAAGCTTTCTTT.

V gene TRBV27 combines with J gene TRBJ1-6; 7 bases agree with TRBD1. Germline V CDR1 and CDR2: MNHEY, SMNVEV (reference sequence). With V trimmed by 6 bases and J by 10 bases, 9 bases remained unmatched. This CDR3 has 14 residues. The CDR3: CASSHGQDGSPLHF. In DNA form, the CDR3 reads TGTGCCAGCAGCCATGGACAGGACGGCTCACCCCTCCACTTT.

The gene calls are TRBV5-1 and TRBJ2-7; 7 bases agree with TRBD1. Germline values: CDR1 SGHRS, CDR2 YFSETQ. CDR3 length: 15 residues. V lost 0 bases to trimming and J lost 0 bases; unmatched junction nucleotides: 3. DNA for the CDR3: TGCGCCAGCAGCTTGGCCAGGGGGAACTCCTACGAGCAGTACTTC. It is translated as CASSLARGNSYEQYF.

This CDR3 reads CASSEREASSYNEQFF. CDR3 in DNA: TGCGCCAGCAGTGAGCGGGAGGCCAGCTCCTACAATGAGCAGTTCTTC. The V and J genes are TRBV10-1 and TRBJ2-1; 7 nucleotides agree with TRBD2. Germline lookup yields CDR1 WNHNN and CDR2 SYGVQD (reference sequence). This CDR3 spans 16 amino acids. V lost 2 bases and J lost 0; bases outside the gene matches: 4.

The V and J genes are TRBV5-1 and TRBJ2-6; D call uncertain. Germline CDR1 and CDR2: SGHRS and YFSETQ. There are 16 residues in the CDR3. Trimming stripped 0 bases from V and 0 bases from J, with 7 bases between. This CDR3 reads CASSLGVVSGANVLTF. In DNA, the CDR3 is TGCGCCAGCAGCTTGGGAGTAGTCTCTGGGGCCAACGTCCTGACTTTC.

The chain recombines TRBV10-3 with TRBJ2-7, with TRBD1 matching 10 bases. The CDR3 extends over 15 amino acids. J was trimmed by 2 bases and V by 6 bases; bases with no gene match: 7. CDR1 and CDR2 from the germline V gene are ENHRY and SYGVKD. The chain's CDR3 is CAIRQPGTGAYEQYF. CDR3 in DNA: TGTGCCATCAGGCAACCGGGGACAGGGGCCTACGAGCAGTACTTC.